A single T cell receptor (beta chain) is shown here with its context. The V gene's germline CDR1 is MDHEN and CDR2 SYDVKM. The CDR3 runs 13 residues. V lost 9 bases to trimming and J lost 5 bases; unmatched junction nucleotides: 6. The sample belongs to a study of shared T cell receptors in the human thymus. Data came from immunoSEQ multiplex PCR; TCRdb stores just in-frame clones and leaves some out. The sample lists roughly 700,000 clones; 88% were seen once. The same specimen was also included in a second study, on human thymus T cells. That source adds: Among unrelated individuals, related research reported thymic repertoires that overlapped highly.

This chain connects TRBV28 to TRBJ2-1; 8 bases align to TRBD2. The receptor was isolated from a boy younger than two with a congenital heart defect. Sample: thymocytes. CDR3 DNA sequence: TGTGCCAGTGGAGCGGGACTAGACAATGAGCAGTTCTTC. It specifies CASGAGLDNEQFF.